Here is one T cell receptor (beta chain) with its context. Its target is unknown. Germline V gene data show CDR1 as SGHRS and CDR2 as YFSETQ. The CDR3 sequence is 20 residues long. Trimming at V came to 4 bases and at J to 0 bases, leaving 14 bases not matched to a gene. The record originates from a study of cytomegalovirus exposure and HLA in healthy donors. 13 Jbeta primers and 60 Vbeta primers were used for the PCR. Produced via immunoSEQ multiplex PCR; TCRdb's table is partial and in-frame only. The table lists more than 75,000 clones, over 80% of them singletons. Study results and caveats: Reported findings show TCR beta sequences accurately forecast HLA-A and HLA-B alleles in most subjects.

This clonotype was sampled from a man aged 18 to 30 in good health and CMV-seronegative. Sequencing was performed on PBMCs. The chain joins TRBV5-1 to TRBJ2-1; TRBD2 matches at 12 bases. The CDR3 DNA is TGCGCCAGCAGCCCAAGGACTAGCGGGATAATCCCCCGCTCCTACAATGAGCAGTTCTTC. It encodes CASSPRTSGIIPRSYNEQFF.